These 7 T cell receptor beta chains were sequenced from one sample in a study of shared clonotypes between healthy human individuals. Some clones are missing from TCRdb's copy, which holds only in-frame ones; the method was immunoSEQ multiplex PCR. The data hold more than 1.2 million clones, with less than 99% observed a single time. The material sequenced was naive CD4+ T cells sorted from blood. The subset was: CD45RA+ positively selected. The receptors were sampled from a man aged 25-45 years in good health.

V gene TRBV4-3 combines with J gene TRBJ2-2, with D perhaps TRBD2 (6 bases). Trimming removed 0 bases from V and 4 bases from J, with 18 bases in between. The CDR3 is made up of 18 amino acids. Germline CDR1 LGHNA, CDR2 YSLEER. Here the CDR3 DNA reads TGCGCCAGCAGCCAAGAGACTGGCGGTAGGAGGGGCACCGGGGAGCTGTTTTTT. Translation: CASSQETGGRRGTGELFF.

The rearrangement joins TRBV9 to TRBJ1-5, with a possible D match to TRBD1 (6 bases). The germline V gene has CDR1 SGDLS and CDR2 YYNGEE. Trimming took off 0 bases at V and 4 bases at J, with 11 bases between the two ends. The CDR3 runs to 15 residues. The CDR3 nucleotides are TGTGCCAGCAGCGTAGGACGAGGGGGAAATCAGCCCCAGCATTTT. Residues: CASSVGRGGNQPQHF.

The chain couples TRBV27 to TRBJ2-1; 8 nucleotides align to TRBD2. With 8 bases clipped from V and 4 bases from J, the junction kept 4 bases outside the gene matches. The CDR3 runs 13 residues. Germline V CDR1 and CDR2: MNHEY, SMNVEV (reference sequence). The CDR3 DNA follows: TGTGCCAGCGGGACTAGTCGGTACAATGAGCAGTTCTTC. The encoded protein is CASGTSRYNEQFF.

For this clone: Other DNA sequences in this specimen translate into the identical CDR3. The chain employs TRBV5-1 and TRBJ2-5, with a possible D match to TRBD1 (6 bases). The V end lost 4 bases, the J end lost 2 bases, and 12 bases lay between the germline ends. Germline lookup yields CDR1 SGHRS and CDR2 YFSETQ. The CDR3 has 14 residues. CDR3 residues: CASSPGQPQETQYF. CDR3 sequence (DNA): TGCGCCAGCAGCCCTGGACAGCCGCAAGAGACCCAGTACTTC.

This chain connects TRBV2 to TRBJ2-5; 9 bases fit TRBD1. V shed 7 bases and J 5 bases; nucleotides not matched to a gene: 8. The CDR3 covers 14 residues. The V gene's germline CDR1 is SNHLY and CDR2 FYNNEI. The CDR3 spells CASTAGTGLETQYF. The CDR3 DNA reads TGTGCCAGCACTGCTGGGACAGGGCTGGAGACCCAGTACTTC.

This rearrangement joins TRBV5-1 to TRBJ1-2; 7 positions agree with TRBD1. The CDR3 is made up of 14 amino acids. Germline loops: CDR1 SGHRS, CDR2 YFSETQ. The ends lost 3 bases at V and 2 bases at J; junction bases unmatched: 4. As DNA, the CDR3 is TGCGCCAGCAGCTCAGCGACAGGGAACTATGGCTACACCTTC. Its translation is CASSSATGNYGYTF.

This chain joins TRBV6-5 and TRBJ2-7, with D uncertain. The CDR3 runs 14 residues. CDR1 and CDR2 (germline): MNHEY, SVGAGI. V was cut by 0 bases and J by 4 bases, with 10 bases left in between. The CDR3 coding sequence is TGTGCCAGCAGTTACTCTCCGATGGGTTACGAGCAGTACTTC. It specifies CASSYSPMGYEQYF.